The 27 T cell receptor beta chains below were found in one sample sequenced in a study of T-cell reconstitution after alpha-beta-depleted transplantation in children. Unique molecular identifiers were built into the TCRbeta library. TCRdb recomputed calls from the PCR reads with MiXCR, one row per CDR3 protein. The repertoire consists of about 980,000 distinct CDR3 sequences, with 25% to 30% occurring once and the leading ten covering about 28%. The sample was PBMCs, mostly from graft donor cells, taken 360 days after TCRalphabeta/CD19-depleted stem cell transplant. These receptor sequences come from a boy younger than two who had a stem cell transplant for SCID, so the T cells may come from the graft donor.

This chain uses TRBV5-1 with TRBJ2-3; no clear D gene. This CDR3 is built from 12 residues. CDR1 and CDR2 (germline): SGHRS, YFSETQ. The V gene lost 4 bases and the J gene lost 6 bases, with 9 bases spanning the gap. CDR3 DNA sequence: TGCGCCAGCAGCATTGGGCGGGATACGCAGTATTTT. This translates into CASSIGRDTQYF.

This clonotype was detected a few times. This chain uses TRBV6-5 with TRBJ2-5; D gene unclear. The V and J ends lost 3 bases and 1 base respectively, with 6 bases between them. Germline lookup yields CDR1 MNHEY and CDR2 SVGAGI. CDR3 length: 13 amino acids. CDR3 nucleotide sequence: TGTGCCAGCAGTTATAGAATCCAAGAGACCCAGTACTTC. Its translation is CASSYRIQETQYF.

This clonotype was counted between two and nine times. This chain uses TRBV20-1 with TRBJ2-1, with D unresolved. This CDR3 is 12 amino acids long. With 8 bases removed from V and 0 bases from J, the gap between germline ends came to 8 bases. Germline V gene sequence: CDR1 DFQATT, CDR2 SNEGSKA (reference sequence). The CDR3 bases are TGCAGTTCCCTAAACTCCTACAATGAGCAGTTCTTC. Translation gives CSSLNSYNEQFF.

This rearrangement joins TRBV20-1 to TRBJ2-7; 7 nucleotides match TRBD1. The CDR3 runs 13 residues. Germline values: CDR1 DFQATT, CDR2 SNEGSKA (reference sequence). V was clipped by 4 bases and J by 3 bases; unmatched bases: 6. CDR3 in amino acids: CSATQGFGYEQYF. In DNA form, the CDR3 reads TGCAGTGCTACACAGGGGTTCGGCTACGAGCAGTACTTC.

The chain couples TRBV5-1 to TRBJ2-1; 7 bases fit TRBD1. Germline CDR1 is SGHRS and CDR2 is YFSETQ. The CDR3 length is 14 residues. J was trimmed by 5 bases and V by 4 bases; bases with no gene match: 6. CDR3 sequence (DNA): TGCGCCAGCAGCAAGGGGGCTCTGGACAATGAGCAGTTCTTC. This sequence encodes CASSKGALDNEQFF.

V and J are TRBV18 and TRBJ2-5, with D maybe TRBD2 (6 bases). Germline lookup yields CDR1 KGHSH and CDR2 LQKENI. V dropped 3 bases and J dropped 5 bases, with 13 bases sitting between them. The length of the CDR3 is 14 residues. The CDR3 sequence is CASSPVLARETQYF. CDR3 coding DNA: TGTGCCAGCTCACCCGTACTAGCCCGGGAGACCCAGTACTTC. Variable domain in full (rest from reference TRBV18 and TRBJ2-5): NAGVMQNPRHLVRRRGQEARLRCSPMKGHSHVYWYRQLPEEGLKFMVYLQKENIIDESGMPKERFSAEFPKEGPSILRIQQVVRGDSAAYFCASSPVLARETQYFGPGTRLLVL.

Only a few counts were recorded for this clonotype. V gene TRBV5-1 combines with J gene TRBJ2-1; D possibly corresponds to TRBD2 (7 bases). The germline V gene has CDR1 SGHRS and CDR2 YFSETQ. The V gene lost 7 bases and the J gene lost 6 bases, with 14 bases spanning the gap. This CDR3 comprises 13 residues. The CDR3 protein is CASGPRGGNEQFF. In nucleotides, the CDR3 is TGCGCCAGCGGTCCTAGGGGGGGCAATGAGCAGTTCTTC.

This clonotype was counted between two and nine times. The rearrangement joins TRBV5-1 to TRBJ2-3, with D perhaps matching TRBD2 (5 bases). CDR1 is SGHRS and CDR2 is YFSETQ in the germline V gene. The CDR3 sequence is 13 residues long. V dropped 6 bases and J dropped 5 bases, with 13 bases sitting between them. The CDR3 DNA reads as TGCGCCAGCAAAAGCAAAGAGGGAGATACGCAGTATTTT. It specifies CASKSKEGDTQYF. The entire variable domain, with the rest obtained from reference TRBV5-1 and TRBJ2-3, is as follows: KAGVTQTPRYLIKTRGQQVTLSCSPISGHRSVSWYQQTPGQGLQFLFEYFSETQRNKGNFPGRFSGRQFSNSRSEMNVSTLELGDSALYLCASKSKEGDTQYFGPGTRLTVL.

This clonotype is a singleton in its sample. Here the CDR3 DNA reads TGTGCCAGCAGCCAAGAGGACAGGTGGGCCCAAGAGACCCAGTACTTC. The encoded protein is CASSQEDRWAQETQYF. This rearrangement joins TRBV3-1 to TRBJ2-5; 7 nucleotides align to TRBD1. This CDR3 has 16 amino acids. The trim removed 0 bases at V and 1 base at J, leaving 5 bases unmatched. Per germline, CDR1 LGHDT and CDR2 YNNKEL (reference sequence).

This clonotype was seen a handful of times. The rearrangement uses TRBV20-1 and TRBJ1-2; no firm D call. The length of the CDR3 is 14 residues. V dropped 1 base and J dropped 6 bases, with 15 bases sitting between them. Germline-derived CDR1 and CDR2 are DFQATT and SNEGSKA (reference sequence). The CDR3 nucleotides read TGCAGTGCTAGAGGCGCAGCGGATCCACATGGCTACACCTTC. As protein: CSARGAADPHGYTF.

In this sample, this clonotype turned up a few times. The gene calls are TRBV25-1 and TRBJ2-7, with D possibly being TRBD1 or TRBD2 (5 bases each). The CDR3 has 15 amino acids. Germline loops: CDR1 MGHDK, CDR2 SYGVNS. Trimming took 1 base from V and 2 from J, leaving 12 bases between them. CDR3 sequence: CASSEWGTGTYEQYF. The DNA of the CDR3 is TGTGCCAGCAGTGAATGGGGGACGGGGACCTACGAGCAGTACTTC.

This clonotype was observed a handful of times. This sequence joins TRBV29-1 and TRBJ1-1; 7 positions agree with TRBD1. The CDR3 extends over 13 amino acids. Germline values: CDR1 SQVTM, CDR2 ANQGSEA. V gave up 6 bases and J gave up 0 bases; unmatched junction bases: 4. The DNA of the CDR3 is TGCAGCGTGGGACAGTCCTTGAACACTGAAGCTTTCTTT. Translating it yields CSVGQSLNTEAFF.

The V call is TRBV20-1, the J call TRBJ2-1; D is unresolved. Trimming shortened V by 0 bases and J by 8 bases, and 17 bases separated the two germline ends. CDR3 length equals 15 residues. Per the germline V gene, CDR1 is DFQATT and CDR2 is SNEGSKA (reference sequence). In nucleotides, the CDR3 is TGCAGTGCTAGAGATTGGATTTTAGGACGCGATGAGCAGTTCTTC. This encodes CSARDWILGRDEQFF.

This clonotype was detected a few times. The chain uses TRBV7-2 and TRBJ2-7; tentatively, D is TRBD1 (6 bases). V lost 1 base and J 5 bases, leaving 12 bases between the germline ends. The germline CDR1 and CDR2 sequences are SGHTA and FQGNSA. This CDR3 is 14 amino acids long. CDR3: CASSLDRVPNEQYF. The CDR3 nucleotides are TGTGCCAGCAGCTTAGACAGGGTCCCCAACGAGCAGTACTTC. Full variable domain (remainder filled in from reference TRBV7-2 and TRBJ2-7): GAGVSQSPSNKVTEKGKDVELRCDPISGHTALYWYRQSLGQGLEFLIYFQGNSAPDKSGLPSDRFSAERTGGSVSTLTIQRTQQEDSAVYLCASSLDRVPNEQYFGPGTRLTVT.

This clonotype was detected only a few times. The chain is built from TRBV20-1 and TRBJ2-2; 8 positions agree with TRBD2. Germline V gives CDR1 DFQATT, CDR2 SNEGSKA (reference sequence). This CDR3 comprises 13 residues. J lost 6 bases, V lost 5 bases, and 5 bases had no gene match. The CDR3, as DNA: TGCAGTGCTTGGAGCGGGGGCTCCGGGGAGCTGTTTTTT. Translation: CSAWSGGSGELFF.

At least ten counts were recorded for this clonotype. The chain has TRBV6-2 or TRBV6-3 and TRBJ2-7, with a tentative D call TRBD2 (6 bases). Per germline, CDR1 MNHEY and CDR2 SVGEGT. CDR3 length: 12 residues. Trimming removed 5 bases at V and 8 bases at J, with 13 bases between. CDR3 sequence: CASSRDGGKQYF. The CDR3 DNA sequence: TGTGCCAGCAGTAGGGACGGAGGGAAGCAGTACTTC.

This chain joins TRBV5-6 and TRBJ2-1; D is possibly TRBD1 (7 bases). Germline V gene sequence: CDR1 SGHDT, CDR2 YYEEEE. This CDR3 spans 15 amino acids. V shed 4 bases and J shed 9 bases, with 20 bases lying between them. This CDR3 is CASSPQGVPRGEQFF. For the CDR3, the DNA is TGTGCCAGCAGCCCCCAGGGGGTCCCGCGGGGTGAGCAGTTCTTC.

There are many counts of this clonotype. The J gene is TRBJ2-1, the V gene TRBV12-3 or TRBV12-4, with TRBD2 matching over 10 bases. J gave up 6 bases and V 2 bases, and 4 bases lay outside the gene matches. The CDR3 loop spans 15 amino acids. The CDR3 protein is CASSLSGGAGNEQFF. Here the CDR3 DNA reads TGTGCCAGCAGTTTAAGCGGGGGGGCCGGCAATGAGCAGTTCTTC.

The chain employs TRBV28 and TRBJ2-4; D is perhaps TRBD2 (5 bases). Germline V gene sequence: CDR1 MDHEN, CDR2 SYDVKM. Trimming pared 5 bases from V and 4 bases from J, leaving 15 bases between. This CDR3 has 15 residues. The CDR3 DNA is TGTGCCAGCAGTCCGGTAGACTATTTGAAAAACATTCAGTACTTC. Amino acids: CASSPVDYLKNIQYF.

The J gene is TRBJ1-6, the V gene TRBV4-1, with a tentative D call TRBD1 (5 bases). The germline V gene encodes CDR1 MGHRA and CDR2 YSYEKL. This CDR3 has 20 amino acids. With 0 bases removed from V and 5 bases from J, the gap between germline ends came to 23 bases. CDR3 loop: CASSQDVRDRGVFHNSPLHF. In DNA, the CDR3 is TGCGCCAGCAGCCAAGATGTAAGGGACCGTGGGGTTTTTCATAATTCACCCCTCCACTTT.

This clonotype was seen only a few times. V is TRBV9 and J is TRBJ1-1; no reliable D call. V dropped 0 bases and J dropped 1 base, with 7 bases sitting between them. Germline values: CDR1 SGDLS, CDR2 YYNGEE. CDR3 length: 14 amino acids. The CDR3 DNA is TGTGCCAGCAGCGTAGGACGGTCGAACACTGAAGCTTTCTTT. Protein: CASSVGRSNTEAFF.

The V gene is TRBV29-1, the J gene TRBJ2-7, with TRBD1 as a possible D gene (5 bases). CDR3 size: 13 residues. V lost 4 bases and J 0 bases, leaving 10 bases between the germline ends. Germline V gives CDR1 SQVTM, CDR2 ANQGSEA. CDR3 DNA sequence: TGCAGCGTTGGGACACGGAGCTCCTACGAGCAGTACTTC. Its translation: CSVGTRSSYEQYF.

This clonotype has just a few counts. The V call is TRBV20-1, the J call TRBJ2-1, with 8 bases identical to TRBD2. Germline V lookup: CDR1 DFQATT, CDR2 SNEGSKA (reference sequence). Losses at the gene ends were 6 bases for V and 7 bases for J; bases not matched to a gene: 11. CDR3 length equals 14 residues. The CDR3, as DNA: TGCAGTGCAGAAACGGCGGGGGGTGGGAATGAGCAGTTCTTC. Protein: CSAETAGGGNEQFF.

This clonotype has more than one count but fewer than ten. V and J are TRBV12-3 or TRBV12-4 and TRBJ1-1; no reliable D call. The CDR3 runs to 13 residues. The V and J ends lost 4 bases and 0 bases respectively, with 6 bases between them. The chain's CDR3 is CASSYDLNTEAFF. The CDR3 DNA reads as TGTGCCAGCAGTTACGATTTGAACACTGAAGCTTTCTTT.

This chain links TRBV4-3 with TRBJ1-1; D unclear. CDR1 is LGHNA and CDR2 is YSLEER in the germline V gene. With 3 bases removed from V and 1 base from J, the gap between germline ends came to 9 bases. This CDR3 has 14 residues. In DNA, the CDR3 is TGCGCCAGCAGCCAGGCCACAGAGAACACTGAAGCTTTCTTT. Translated, it gives CASSQATENTEAFF.

The chain uses TRBV20-1 and TRBJ2-1, with D maybe TRBD2 (5 bases). In germline, CDR1 is DFQATT, CDR2 SNEGSKA (reference sequence). This CDR3 contains 14 residues. The V end was cut by 7 bases, the J end by 4 bases, with 17 bases between. The CDR3 sequence: CSVERRPGYNEQFF. The CDR3 bases are TGCAGTGTGGAGAGGAGGCCGGGATACAATGAGCAGTTCTTC.

The chain employs TRBV4-2 and TRBJ2-1; TRBD2 is a possible D gene (6 bases). The length of the CDR3 is 17 residues. Between the trimmed V and J ends, which lost 1 base and 2 bases, there was a span of 15 bases. Germline assignment: CDR1 LGHNA and CDR2 YNFKEQ. CDR3 protein: CASSQVSAGSTYNEQFF. The CDR3 DNA is TGTGCCAGCAGCCAAGTATCCGCGGGGTCCACCTACAATGAGCAGTTCTTC.